A selection of T cell receptor beta chains follows, all from one sample in a study of human T cells and chemical hapten exposure. TCRdb re-derived calls from the RACE reads in MiXCR, one entry per CDR3 protein. The sample lists 180,000 or so distinct CDR3 sequences, approximately 14% occurring once. This specimen was whole blood, taken in connection with sensitization to the hapten diphenylcyclopropenone (DPC). Receptors originate from a woman in her twenties or thirties with alopecia areata. Some clones in this sample may be carry-over from other donors' samples. Both conserved end residues are part of each CDR3. Fields, in order: V gene, D gene, J gene, clone size, CDR3 protein, CDR3 DNA. A D gene is named only where the DNA matches it firmly. Expanded clones are given a class, and other clones once, few, many or no size at all.

TRBV7-2	TRBD2	TRBJ2-5	.	CASSLAPLAGGQETQYF	TGTGCCAGCAGCTTAGCTCCACTAGCGGGGGGCCAAGAGACCCAGTACTTC
TRBV6-2/TRBV6-3	TRBD2	TRBJ2-7	.	CASSRLSGATYEQYF	TGTGCCAGCAGCCGATTAAGCGGGGCTACCTACGAGCAGTACTTC
TRBV20-1	.	TRBJ2-2	few	CSARDRGSSANTGELFF	TGCAGTGCTAGAGATCGCGGCTCTTCCGCGAACACCGGGGAGCTGTTTTTT
TRBV6-1	.	TRBJ2-6	few	CASRESGANVLTF	TGTGCCAGCAGGGAATCTGGGGCCAACGTCCTGACTTTC
TRBV6-6	.	TRBJ1-1	few	CASSYSPANTEAFF	TGTGCCAGCAGTTACTCGCCAGCCAACACTGAAGCTTTCTTT
TRBV13	.	TRBJ1-1	few	CASSPRGPQGLAEAFF	TGTGCCAGCAGCCCCCGGGGTCCTCAGGGACTCGCTGAAGCTTTCTTT
TRBV7-2	.	TRBJ2-7	few	CASSPIPLGAQYF	TGTGCCAGCAGCCCCATTCCTCTGGGGGCGCAGTACTTC
TRBV29-1	TRBD1	TRBJ1-2	.	CSVQTGNYGYTF	TGCAGCGTTCAGACAGGGAACTATGGCTACACCTTC
TRBV20-1	.	TRBJ1-2	.	CSALGPTYGYTF	TGCAGTGCTCTAGGACCGACTTATGGCTACACCTTC
TRBV2	TRBD1	TRBJ2-1	few	CASSARQGVYNEQFF	TGTGCCAGCAGTGCGCGACAGGGGGTGTACAATGAGCAGTTCTTC
TRBV7-2	TRBD2	TRBJ2-1	.	CASSLSAGGPNEQFF	TGTGCCAGCAGCTTATCGGCGGGGGGGCCCAATGAGCAGTTCTTC
TRBV27	.	TRBJ1-1	.	CASSKVQNTEAFF	TGTGCCAGCTCCAAAGTCCAGAACACTGAAGCTTTCTTT
TRBV25-1	.	TRBJ1-2	few	CASSETVNYGYTF	TGTGCCAGCAGTGAAACAGTAAACTATGGCTACACCTTC
TRBV19	.	TRBJ1-4	.	CASSMRQNNEKLFF	TGTGCCAGTAGTATGCGACAGAACAATGAAAAACTGTTTTTT
TRBV10-3	TRBD1	TRBJ2-7	.	CAIRGQGETYEQYF	TGTGCCATCAGGGGACAGGGAGAAACCTACGAGCAGTACTTC
TRBV28	TRBD1	TRBJ1-3	few	CASSSRRWDRSGNTIYF	TGTGCCAGCAGTTCCCGGCGGTGGGACAGATCTGGAAACACCATATATTTT
TRBV12-3/TRBV12-4	TRBD2	TRBJ2-3	many	CASSFGLAGATDTQYF	TGTGCCAGCAGTTTCGGACTAGCGGGGGCCACAGATACGCAGTATTTT
TRBV5-4	.	TRBJ2-7	few	CASSPDAISYEQYF	TGTGCCAGCAGCCCGGACGCCATCTCCTACGAGCAGTACTTC
TRBV29-1	.	TRBJ2-1	.	CSVEDSGRSDEQFF	TGCAGCGTTGAAGATTCGGGGCGGAGTGATGAGCAGTTCTTC
TRBV27	.	TRBJ2-6	many	CASSSLSGANVLTF	TGTGCCAGCAGTTCCCTCTCTGGGGCCAACGTCCTGACTTTC
TRBV7-3	TRBD2	TRBJ2-5	.	CASSLGGRNQETQYF	TGTGCCAGCAGCTTGGGCGGGAGGAATCAAGAGACCCAGTACTTC
TRBV3-1	.	TRBJ1-5	.	CASSPTKNSNQPQHF	TGTGCCAGCAGCCCAACGAAAAATAGCAATCAGCCCCAGCATTTT
TRBV6-5	.	TRBJ1-4	many	CASSYSRRPYEKLFF	TGTGCCAGCAGTTACTCGAGGCGCCCGTATGAAAAACTGTTTTTT
TRBV6-1	.	TRBJ2-2	many	CASSTDQLLGTGELFF	TGTGCCAGCAGCACCGACCAGCTTTTGGGCACCGGGGAGCTGTTTTTT
TRBV6-5	.	TRBJ1-4	.	CASSYSKVGFNEKLFF	TGTGCCAGCAGTTACTCCAAAGTGGGGTTTAATGAAAAACTGTTTTTT
TRBV27	TRBD1	TRBJ1-2	few	CASRAGQGINYGYTF	TGTGCCAGCAGAGCGGGACAGGGGATTAACTATGGCTACACCTTC
TRBV28	.	TRBJ2-5	few	CASRRGSGPVGETQYF	TGTGCCAGCCGACGGGGTAGCGGCCCCGTGGGAGAGACCCAGTACTTC
TRBV7-9	.	TRBJ2-5	many	CASSLGSVTAGETQYF	TGTGCCAGCAGCTTAGGTTCAGTGACGGCAGGAGAGACCCAGTACTTC
TRBV6-2/TRBV6-3	TRBD1	TRBJ1-6	many	CARTTGNNSPLHF	TGTGCCAGGACGACAGGGAATAATTCACCCCTCCACTTT
TRBV25-1	TRBD1	TRBJ1-1	.	CASNKQGQGAFF	TGTGCCAGTAATAAACAGGGGCAGGGAGCTTTCTTT
TRBV3-1	TRBD1	TRBJ1-2	few	CASSQTTGPYGYTF	TGTGCCAGCAGCCAAACGACAGGGCCCTATGGCTACACCTTC
TRBV6-1	TRBD1	TRBJ1-2	.	CASSVTGNLGYYTF	TGTGCCAGCAGTGTGACAGGGAATTTAGGTTACTACACCTTC
TRBV3-1	TRBD2	TRBJ2-1	.	CASSQAPLAGNNEQFF	TGTGCCAGCAGCCAAGCCCCCTTAGCGGGAAACAATGAGCAGTTCTTC
TRBV7-9	.	TRBJ2-7	many	CASSSEGYEQYF	TGTGCCAGCAGCTCCGAGGGTTACGAGCAGTACTTC
TRBV29-1	.	TRBJ1-2	few	CSVGTRENNYGYTF	TGCAGCGTTGGCACCCGGGAAAATAACTATGGCTACACCTTC
TRBV7-8	.	TRBJ2-6	few	CASSSLSSGANVLTF	TGTGCCAGCAGCTCACTGAGCTCTGGGGCCAACGTCCTGACTTTC
TRBV28	TRBD1	TRBJ1-1	.	CASSFDRVRTEAFF	TGTGCCAGCAGTTTTGACAGGGTGAGAACTGAAGCTTTCTTT
TRBV7-9	.	TRBJ1-1	.	CASSFSDRAFF	TGTGCCAGCAGCTTTTCCGACAGAGCTTTCTTT
TRBV7-8	.	TRBJ1-5	.	CASSFPGNNQPQHF	TGTGCCAGCAGCTTTCCAGGGAATAATCAGCCCCAGCATTTT
TRBV18	TRBD1	TRBJ1-2	few	CASSPRQGSDYGYTF	TGTGCCAGCTCACCCCGACAGGGGAGTGACTATGGCTACACCTTC
TRBV18	.	TRBJ1-5	few	CASSPQGNRDQPQHF	TGTGCCAGCTCACCACAGGGCAACCGGGATCAGCCCCAGCATTTT
TRBV6-5	TRBD2	TRBJ2-7	.	CASSYSGTSTYEQYF	TGTGCCAGCAGTTACTCGGGGACTAGCACCTACGAGCAGTACTTC
TRBV28	TRBD2	TRBJ2-3	.	CASSGAGGSDTQYF	TGTGCCAGCAGTGGTGCGGGAGGGTCAGATACGCAGTATTTT
TRBV5-5	TRBD1	TRBJ1-4	.	CASSPQDRGGSNEKLFF	TGTGCCAGCAGCCCCCAGGACAGGGGCGGGAGTAATGAAAAACTGTTTTTT
TRBV7-9	.	TRBJ2-3	many	CASSPSASDTQYF	TGTGCCAGCAGCCCTTCGGCGTCGGATACGCAGTATTTT
TRBV28	TRBD2	TRBJ2-3	many	CASSQTSGGAGGTDTQYF	TGTGCCAGCAGTCAGACTAGCGGCGGGGCGGGGGGCACAGATACGCAGTATTTT
TRBV5-1	.	TRBJ2-5	.	CASRNAPREETQYF	TGCGCCAGCAGAAATGCCCCCAGGGAAGAGACCCAGTACTTC
TRBV29-1	.	TRBJ1-3	.	CSVSRSGSGNTIYF	TGCAGCGTCTCGCGTTCGGGCAGTGGAAACACCATATATTTT
TRBV5-6	.	TRBJ2-7	few	CASSPTVAYEQYF	TGTGCCAGCAGCCCCACAGTGGCCTACGAGCAGTACTTC
TRBV30	.	TRBJ1-3	few	CAWSVGASSGNTIYF	TGTGCCTGGAGTGTGGGGGCTAGCTCTGGAAACACCATATATTTT
TRBV9	TRBD2	TRBJ2-1	few	CASSHTTPTSGRALTSYNEQFF	TGTGCCAGCAGCCACACAACACCGACTAGCGGGAGGGCCCTCACTTCCTACAATGAGCAGTTCTTC
TRBV3-1	TRBD2	TRBJ2-1	.	CASSQLLAGEAAYNEQFF	TGTGCCAGCAGCCAACTCCTAGCGGGGGAGGCCGCCTACAATGAGCAGTTCTTC
TRBV11-1	.	TRBJ2-1	many	CASSSYAYNEQFF	TGTGCCAGCAGCTCCTATGCCTACAATGAGCAGTTCTTC
TRBV6-9	TRBD1	TRBJ1-1	.	CASRAGTGENNMNTEAFF	TGTGCCAGCAGAGCAGGGACAGGGGAAAACAACATGAACACTGAAGCTTTCTTT
TRBV7-3	.	TRBJ2-5	few	CASSPGGRVGETQYF	TGTGCCAGCAGCCCAGGGGGGCGGGTCGGAGAGACCCAGTACTTC
TRBV5-1	TRBD1	TRBJ1-2	.	CASSLGTGVNYGYTF	TGCGCCAGCAGCTTGGGGACAGGGGTTAACTATGGCTACACCTTC
TRBV18	.	TRBJ2-5	.	CASSPLGREETQYF	TGTGCCAGCTCACCCCTAGGGCGGGAAGAGACCCAGTACTTC
TRBV20-1	.	TRBJ1-5	.	CSARDAQGSNQPQHF	TGCAGTGCTAGAGATGCCCAGGGAAGCAATCAGCCCCAGCATTTT
TRBV2	TRBD1	TRBJ2-7	once	CASSRDSVYEQYF	TGTGCCAGCAGTCGGGACAGTGTCTACGAGCAGTACTTC
TRBV29-1	.	TRBJ2-5	many	CSVLTRTAKKF	TGCAGCGTTCTTACGAGGACGGCGAAGAAGTTC